The 32 T cell receptor beta chains presented below share a single source sample, sequenced in a study of T cell responses to AZD1222 COVID-19 vaccine. Sequencing used immunoSEQ multiplex PCR; TCRdb keeps in-frame clones, though not all of them. The table includes 130,000 to 150,000 clones, just over 85% detected once. The sample here was peripheral blood, taken 28 days after the second AZD1222 dose. These receptors came from an adult who received the AZD1222 COVID-19 vaccine.

This clone was counted between two and nine times. The CDR3 here is CAAGREANSPLHF. The DNA of the CDR3 is TGTGCCGCCGGACGGGAGGCTAATTCACCCCTCCACTTT. The rearrangement joins TRBV5-5 to TRBJ1-6; D uncertain. Trimming took 10 bases from V and 6 from J, leaving 14 bases between them. Germline V gene data show CDR1 as SGHKS and CDR2 as YYEKEE (reference sequence). The CDR3 has 13 residues.

In its sample, this clone was seen once. This chain links TRBV30 with TRBJ2-7, with 12 bases aligning to TRBD1. J lost 7 bases, V lost 3 bases, and 7 bases had no gene match. The CDR3 totals 14 residues. Germline loops: CDR1 GTSNPN, CDR2 SVGIG (reference sequence). The CDR3 sequence is CAWSGTGGAGEQYF. As DNA, the CDR3 is TGTGCCTGGAGCGGGACAGGGGGCGCGGGGGAGCAGTACTTC.

The chain has TRBV5-1 and TRBJ2-2, with D possibly being TRBD1 (7 bases). Looked up from germline, CDR1 is SGHRS and CDR2 is YFSETQ. The CDR3 is 15 amino acids. V gave up 5 bases and J gave up 5 bases, with 16 bases separating them. The CDR3 DNA reads TGCGCCAGCAGAATGGAGGGGGCAAGTACCGGGGAGCTGTTTTTT. Residues: CASRMEGASTGELFF.

The chain uses TRBV9 and TRBJ1-2; TRBD1 is a possible D gene (5 bases). The CDR3 totals 15 residues. V lost 3 bases and J lost 6, with 18 bases in between. The germline V gene encodes CDR1 SGDLS and CDR2 YYNGEE. The CDR3 DNA reads TGTGCCAGCAGCGACTGGGGACGGGAGGGGAATGGCTACACCTTC. Translation: CASSDWGREGNGYTF.

The chain joins TRBV6-6 to TRBJ2-2; 8 positions match TRBD2. The germline V gene has CDR1 MNHNY and CDR2 SVGAGI (reference sequence). Trimming took 7 bases from V and 7 from J; bases not matched to a gene: 14. The CDR3 has 16 amino acids. This chain's CDR3 is CASTLTPSGGYGELFF. The CDR3 DNA is TGTGCCAGCACCCTAACGCCAAGCGGGGGTTACGGGGAGCTGTTTTTT.

The rearrangement uses TRBV6-5 and TRBJ1-4; D is unclear. The V end lost 0 bases, the J end lost 1 base, and 6 bases lay between the germline ends. This CDR3 spans 15 amino acids. From germline, CDR1 is MNHEY and CDR2 SVGAGI. In DNA, the CDR3 is TGTGCCAGCAGTTACTCTGTCGGAACTAATGAAAAACTGTTTTTT. This sequence encodes CASSYSVGTNEKLFF.

The chain is built from TRBV5-6 and TRBJ2-2; 10 positions agree with TRBD2. Losses at the gene ends were 1 base for V and 2 bases for J; bases not matched to a gene: 2. Germline lookup yields CDR1 SGHDT and CDR2 YYEEEE. This CDR3 contains 16 residues. The CDR3 DNA reads TGTGCCAGCAGCTTGAGACTAGCGGGCAACACCGGGGAGCTGTTTTTT. Translation: CASSLRLAGNTGELFF. Together with reference TRBV5-6 and TRBJ2-2, the CDR3 gives the full variable domain: DAGVTQSPTHLIKTRGQQVTLRCSPKSGHDTVSWYQQALGQGPQFIFQYYEEEERQRGNFPDRFSGHQFPNYSSELNVNALLLGDSALYLCASSLRLAGNTGELFFGEGSRLTVL.

The chain joins TRBV4-1 to TRBJ1-4, with 7 bases lining up with TRBD1. Unmatched junction bases numbered 9, after V lost 0 bases and J lost 8 bases. CDR1 is MGHRA and CDR2 is YSYEKL in the germline V gene. The CDR3 length is 16 residues. CDR3 sequence reads: CASSQDQRGLKEKLFF. DNA of the CDR3: TGCGCCAGCAGCCAAGATCAAAGGGGGCTGAAAGAAAAACTGTTTTTT.

The table lists this clone with a few counts. The V gene is TRBV4-1, the J gene TRBJ2-7, with 8 bases that match TRBD2. Trimming took 0 bases from V and 8 from J; bases not matched to a gene: 6. CDR1 is MGHRA, CDR2 YSYEKL, per germline. The CDR3 is made up of 14 amino acids. This CDR3 reads CASSQDPVAGQQYF. As DNA, the CDR3 is TGCGCCAGCAGCCAAGATCCTGTAGCGGGGCAGCAGTACTTC.

V is TRBV29-1 and J is TRBJ2-1, with D tentatively TRBD2 (6 bases). This CDR3 is built from 12 residues. The V end lost 1 base, the J end lost 12 bases, and 13 bases lay between the germline ends. Germline V gene sequence: CDR1 SQVTM, CDR2 ANQGSEA. CDR3 sequence (DNA): TGCAGCGTTGAAGGTGCGGGATTCGGGCAGTTCTTC. It translates to CSVEGAGFGQFF.

The rearrangement joins TRBV7-2 to TRBJ2-5; D ambiguous. V was clipped by 5 bases and J by 2 bases, with 12 bases between them. Per the germline V gene, CDR1 is SGHTA and CDR2 is FQGNSA. This CDR3 contains 14 residues. The CDR3 loop reads CASSPMGFQETQYF. The CDR3 region has the DNA TGTGCCAGCAGCCCAATGGGGTTTCAAGAGACCCAGTACTTC.

The chain joins TRBV14 to TRBJ2-1; tentative D call: TRBD2 (6 bases). V was pared by 4 bases and J by 10 bases, with 17 bases between. This CDR3 contains 14 residues. Germline V CDR1 and CDR2: SGHDN, FVKESK. The chain's CDR3 is CASSRGLSSAEQFF. CDR3 nucleotide sequence: TGTGCCAGCAGCCGTGGACTAAGTAGTGCCGAGCAGTTCTTC.

V is TRBV19 and J is TRBJ2-3; TRBD2 agrees at 10 bases. J lost 9 bases, V lost 6 bases, and 12 bases had no gene match. Germline CDR1 and CDR2: LNHDA and SQIVND (reference sequence). This CDR3 region has 15 residues. CDR3 coding DNA: TGTGCCAGTAGCCCTCTAGCGGGAGCTGTATCGACGCAGTATTTT. It is translated as CASSPLAGAVSTQYF.

The CDR3 here is CASSERTDTQYF. CDR3 bases: TGCGCCAGCAGCGAGCGCACAGATACGCAGTATTTT. The chain has TRBV5-1 and TRBJ2-3, with D uncertain. Germline V CDR1 and CDR2: SGHRS, YFSETQ. This CDR3 has 12 amino acids. Trimming removed 4 bases from V and 1 base from J, with 4 bases in between.

This clone was seen once. The V and J genes are TRBV11-2 and TRBJ2-1; D is uncertain. Germline values: CDR1 SGHAT, CDR2 FQNNGV. Trimming left V 1 base short and J 8 bases short, with 6 bases between. The CDR3 contains 12 residues. CDR3 sequence (DNA): TGTGCCAGCAGCTTAGCTAGTCATGAGCAGTTCTTC. Translation gives CASSLASHEQFF.

V is TRBV12-3 or TRBV12-4 and J is TRBJ2-5, with D perhaps given as TRBD1 or TRBD2 (7 bases each). This CDR3 comprises 12 residues. V lost 3 bases to trimming and J lost 10 bases, with 12 bases between them. CDR3 in amino acids: CASSFRGGDQYF. For the CDR3, the DNA is TGTGCCAGCAGTTTCAGGGGGGGGGACCAGTACTTC.

The gene calls are TRBV28 and TRBJ2-7; D is unclear. The CDR3 runs to 14 residues. Trimming cost V 6 bases and J 3 bases, with 15 bases left between them. Germline V gene sequence: CDR1 MDHEN, CDR2 SYDVKM. Here the CDR3 reads CASSPLSDNYEQYF. In nucleotides, the CDR3 is TGTGCCAGCAGCCCCCTCAGTGATAACTACGAGCAGTACTTC.

J is TRBJ2-3 and V is TRBV11-3; D possibly uses TRBD1 or TRBD2 (5 bases each). The CDR3 is made up of 13 amino acids. V lost 4 bases to trimming and J lost 10 bases, with 15 bases between them. CDR1 and CDR2 (germline): SGHNT, YENEEA. The DNA for the CDR3 is TGTGCCAGCAGCTCCACGCCACTAGGGGCGCAGTATTTT. Its translation is CASSSTPLGAQYF.

The rearrangement uses TRBV18 and TRBJ2-5, with TRBD1 matching over 8 bases. CDR1 is KGHSH, CDR2 LQKENI, per germline. This CDR3 spans 13 amino acids. The V and J ends lost 6 bases and 3 bases, in that order; junction bases with no gene match: 3. Written as DNA, the CDR3 is TGTGCCAGCTCCCGACAGGGGAAAGAGACCCAGTACTTC. It specifies CASSRQGKETQYF.

The chain couples TRBV5-1 to TRBJ2-1, with TRBD2 identical over 9 bases. Per germline, CDR1 SGHRS and CDR2 YFSETQ. Trimming cost V 1 base and J 6 bases; bases outside gene matches: 2. The CDR3 spans 14 residues. CDR3 bases: TGCGCCAGCAGCTTGAGCGGGGGGTCCAATGAGCAGTTCTTC. It encodes CASSLSGGSNEQFF.

About this clone: Other DNA sequences in the sample encode the same CDR3. The rearrangement links TRBV12-3 or TRBV12-4 to TRBJ1-2; D not resolved. The length of the CDR3 is 12 residues. Trimming cost V 4 bases and J 2 bases, with 5 bases left between them. As DNA, the CDR3 is TGTGCCAGCAGTTCAGAAAACTATGGCTACACCTTC. The encoded protein is CASSSENYGYTF.

The V call is TRBV6-5, the J call TRBJ2-7; D is perhaps TRBD1 (6 bases). Germline CDR1 and CDR2: MNHEY and SVGAGI. This CDR3 is built from 15 residues. Trimming shortened V by 2 bases and J by 2 bases, and 13 bases separated the two germline ends. CDR3: CASSYLRDTAYEQYF. In DNA, the CDR3 is TGTGCCAGCAGTTACCTCCGGGACACGGCCTACGAGCAGTACTTC.

The chain links TRBV29-1 to TRBJ1-2; TRBD1 might be the D (6 bases). CDR1 and CDR2 from the germline V gene are SQVTM and ANQGSEA. This CDR3 contains 14 residues. Trimming took 6 bases from V and 7 from J, leaving 21 bases between them. CDR3 coding DNA: TGCAGCGTCTCCCCCACACAGGGTATCTCTGGCTACACCTTC. Protein sequence: CSVSPTQGISGYTF. The full variable domain, rest sourced from reference TRBV29-1 and TRBJ1-2, is SAVISQKPSRDICQRGTSLTIQCQVDSQVTMMFWYRQQPGQSLTLIATANQGSEATYESGFVIDKFPISRPNLTFSTLTVSNMSPEDSSIYLCSVSPTQGISGYTFGSGTRLTVV.

The V and J genes are TRBV4-1 and TRBJ2-6, with D tentatively TRBD2 (5 bases). Germline V gene sequence: CDR1 MGHRA, CDR2 YSYEKL. The CDR3 runs 15 residues. V was shortened by 0 bases and J by 9 bases, with 12 bases between the two germline ends. CDR3 amino acids: CASSQDVTEGNVLTF. The DNA for the CDR3 is TGCGCCAGCAGCCAAGATGTCACAGAGGGCAACGTCCTGACTTTC.

This sequence joins TRBV14 and TRBJ1-1; 8 bases map to TRBD1. The length of the CDR3 is 15 residues. Unmatched junction bases numbered 9, after V lost 5 bases and J lost 4 bases. CDR1 is SGHDN and CDR2 is FVKESK in the germline V gene. The CDR3 spells CASSSQGAVSTEAFF. The CDR3 DNA reads as TGTGCCAGCAGCTCCCAGGGGGCGGTGAGCACTGAAGCTTTCTTT.

The chain joins TRBV27 to TRBJ2-3; 9 nucleotides match TRBD2. This CDR3 contains 17 residues. V lost 1 base, J lost 4 bases, and 9 bases stayed unmatched. In germline, CDR1 is MNHEY, CDR2 SMNVEV (reference sequence). The CDR3 coding sequence is TGTGCCAGCAGTTTATGGTGGCGGGGGGGCTTTTCAGATACGCAGTATTTT. Translating it yields CASSLWWRGGFSDTQYF.

V is TRBV7-9 and J is TRBJ2-3, with D possibly TRBD2 on 7 matching bases. This CDR3 spans 13 amino acids. Germline V gene lookup returns CDR1 SEHNR and CDR2 FQNEAQ (reference sequence). Trimming removed 5 bases from V and 7 bases from J, with 13 bases in between. The CDR3 loop is CASSPAGQHTQYF. CDR3 sequence (DNA): TGTGCCAGCAGCCCAGCGGGACAACATACGCAGTATTTT.

This clone appeared once. J is TRBJ2-5 and V is TRBV12-3 or TRBV12-4; a weak D match, TRBD2 (5 bases). The CDR3 length is 13 residues. The V end lost 5 bases, the J end lost 2 bases, and 9 bases lay between the germline ends. The CDR3 DNA sequence: TGTGCCAGCAGTCCCCGGGAACAAGAGACCCAGTACTTC. This gives the protein CASSPREQETQYF.

This sequence joins TRBV6-5 and TRBJ2-7; D is perhaps TRBD2 (6 bases). Trimming took off 6 bases at V and 4 bases at J, with 16 bases between the two ends. This CDR3 is 14 amino acids long. The V gene's germline CDR1 is MNHEY and CDR2 SVGAGI. CDR3 sequence (DNA): TGTGCCAGCAGCACCCACGGGGGACTTTACGAGCAGTACTTC. Translation: CASSTHGGLYEQYF.

DNA of the CDR3: TGTGCCAGCAGTTATGGGACAGGGGACACTGAAGCTTTCTTT. Translation: CASSYGTGDTEAFF. The genes are TRBV6-6 and TRBJ1-1; 10 bases match TRBD1. V lost 3 bases to trimming and J lost 3 bases; unmatched junction nucleotides: 1. Germline V gives CDR1 MNHNY, CDR2 SVGAGI (reference sequence). The CDR3 spans 14 residues.

The V gene is TRBV6-5, the J gene TRBJ2-3; D perhaps matches TRBD2 (6 bases). The germline gives CDR1 MNHEY, CDR2 SVGAGI. The CDR3 runs to 13 residues. V gave up 7 bases and J gave up 4 bases, with 12 bases separating them. The CDR3 coding sequence is TGTGCCAGCAACCTGCTAGCGTCAGATACGCAGTATTTT. Its protein is CASNLLASDTQYF.

J is TRBJ2-2 and V is TRBV2; D gene uncertain. The CDR3 has 15 residues. V was clipped by 4 bases and J by 3 bases, with 12 bases between them. Germline loops: CDR1 SNHLY, CDR2 FYNNEI. CDR3 nucleotide sequence: TGTGCCAGCAGTGCGGGTCAGGTGGACACCGGGGAGCTGTTTTTT. Encoded protein: CASSAGQVDTGELFF.